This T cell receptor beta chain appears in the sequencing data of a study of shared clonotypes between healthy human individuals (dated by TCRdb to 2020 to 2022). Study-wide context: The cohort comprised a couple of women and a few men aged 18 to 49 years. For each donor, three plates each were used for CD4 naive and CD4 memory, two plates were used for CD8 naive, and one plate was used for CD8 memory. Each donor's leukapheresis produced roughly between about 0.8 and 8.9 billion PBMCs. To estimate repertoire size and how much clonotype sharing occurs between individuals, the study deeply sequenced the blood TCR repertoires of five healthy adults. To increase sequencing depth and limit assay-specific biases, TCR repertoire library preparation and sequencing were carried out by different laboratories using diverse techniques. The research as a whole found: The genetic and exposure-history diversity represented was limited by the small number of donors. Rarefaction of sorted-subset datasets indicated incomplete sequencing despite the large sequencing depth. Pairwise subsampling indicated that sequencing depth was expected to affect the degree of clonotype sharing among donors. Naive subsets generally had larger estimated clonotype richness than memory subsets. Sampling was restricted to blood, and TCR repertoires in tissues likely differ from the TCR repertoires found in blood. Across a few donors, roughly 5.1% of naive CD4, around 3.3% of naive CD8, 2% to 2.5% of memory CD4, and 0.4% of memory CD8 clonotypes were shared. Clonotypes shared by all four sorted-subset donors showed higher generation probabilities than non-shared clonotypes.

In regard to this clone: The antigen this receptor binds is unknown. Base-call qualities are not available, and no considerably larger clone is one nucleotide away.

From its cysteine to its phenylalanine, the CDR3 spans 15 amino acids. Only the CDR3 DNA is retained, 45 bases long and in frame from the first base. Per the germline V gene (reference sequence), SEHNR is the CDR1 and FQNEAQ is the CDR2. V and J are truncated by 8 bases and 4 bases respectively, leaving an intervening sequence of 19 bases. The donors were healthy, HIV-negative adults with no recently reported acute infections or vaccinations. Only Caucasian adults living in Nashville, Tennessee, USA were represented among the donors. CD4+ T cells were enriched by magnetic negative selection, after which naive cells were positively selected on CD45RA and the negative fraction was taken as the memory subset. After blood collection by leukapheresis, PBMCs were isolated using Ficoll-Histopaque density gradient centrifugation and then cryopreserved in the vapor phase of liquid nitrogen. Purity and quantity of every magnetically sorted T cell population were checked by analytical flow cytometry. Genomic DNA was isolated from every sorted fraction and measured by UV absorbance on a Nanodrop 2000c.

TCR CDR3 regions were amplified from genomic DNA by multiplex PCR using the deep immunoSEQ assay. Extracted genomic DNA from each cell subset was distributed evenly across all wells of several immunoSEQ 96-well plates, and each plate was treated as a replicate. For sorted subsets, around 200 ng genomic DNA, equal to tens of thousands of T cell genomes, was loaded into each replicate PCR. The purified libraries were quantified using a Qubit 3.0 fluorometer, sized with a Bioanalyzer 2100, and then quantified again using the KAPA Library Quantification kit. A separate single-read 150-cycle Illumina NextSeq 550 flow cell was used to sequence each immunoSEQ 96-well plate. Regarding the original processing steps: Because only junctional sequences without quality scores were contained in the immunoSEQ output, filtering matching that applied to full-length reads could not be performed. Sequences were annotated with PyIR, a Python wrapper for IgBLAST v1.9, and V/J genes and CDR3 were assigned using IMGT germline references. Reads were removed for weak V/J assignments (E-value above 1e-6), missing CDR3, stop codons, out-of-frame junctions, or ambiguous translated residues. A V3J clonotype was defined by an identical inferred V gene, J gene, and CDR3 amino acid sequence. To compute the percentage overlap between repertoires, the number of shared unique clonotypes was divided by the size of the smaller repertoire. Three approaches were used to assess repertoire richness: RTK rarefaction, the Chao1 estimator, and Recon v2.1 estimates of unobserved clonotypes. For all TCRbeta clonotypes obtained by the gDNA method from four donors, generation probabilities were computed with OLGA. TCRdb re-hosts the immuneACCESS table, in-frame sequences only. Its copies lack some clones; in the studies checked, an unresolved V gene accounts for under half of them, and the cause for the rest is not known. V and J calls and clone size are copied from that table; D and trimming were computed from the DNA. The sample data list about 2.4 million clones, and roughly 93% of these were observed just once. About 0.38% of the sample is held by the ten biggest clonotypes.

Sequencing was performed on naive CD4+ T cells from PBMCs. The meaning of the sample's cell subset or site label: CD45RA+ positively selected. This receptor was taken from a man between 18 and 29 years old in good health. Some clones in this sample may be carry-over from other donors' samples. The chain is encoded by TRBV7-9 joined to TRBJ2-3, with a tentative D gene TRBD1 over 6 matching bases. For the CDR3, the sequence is CASGTRDTSPDTQYF. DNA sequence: TGTGCCAGCGGTACCCGGGACACCAGCCCAGATACGCAGTATTTT.